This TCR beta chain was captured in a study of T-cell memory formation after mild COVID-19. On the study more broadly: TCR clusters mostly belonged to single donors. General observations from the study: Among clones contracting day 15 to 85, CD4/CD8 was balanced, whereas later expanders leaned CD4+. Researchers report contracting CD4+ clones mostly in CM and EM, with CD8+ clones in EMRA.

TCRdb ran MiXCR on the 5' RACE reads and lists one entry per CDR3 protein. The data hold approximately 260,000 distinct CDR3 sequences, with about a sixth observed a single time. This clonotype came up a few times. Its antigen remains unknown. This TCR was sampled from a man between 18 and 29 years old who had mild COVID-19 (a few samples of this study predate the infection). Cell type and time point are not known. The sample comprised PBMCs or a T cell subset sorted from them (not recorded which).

This CDR3 is CASSQRRGRETQYF. The CDR3 nucleotides read TGTGCCAGCAGCCAGAGGAGGGGGCGAGAGACCCAGTACTTC. V gene TRBV3-1 combines with J gene TRBJ2-5, with a tentative D call TRBD1 (7 bases). Germline V CDR1 and CDR2: LGHDT, YNNKEL (reference sequence). The CDR3 spans 14 residues. The V end was cut by 3 bases, the J end by 4 bases, with 12 bases between.